Detailed here is one T cell receptor beta chain. This sample is part of a study of OX40 agonist ivuxolimab in advanced cancers. Patients with a history of autoimmune disease or on systemic immunosuppression were excluded. Blood got drawn at baseline, again on cycle 4 day 1, and then on cycle 7 day 1. Germline CDR1 is SGHRS and CDR2 is YFSETQ. V dropped 0 bases and J dropped 9; count of bases not matched to a gene: 11. The CDR3 length is 16 residues. Generated by immunoSEQ multiplex PCR, the TCRdb table keeps only in-frame clones and is missing some. The sample holds some 60,000 clones; under 95% are singletons and the top ten take about 13%.

The chain uses TRBV5-1 and TRBJ1-3; 8 positions agree with TRBD1. Sequences were derived from CD4+ or CD8+ T cells sorted from blood, sampled in a trial of the OX40 agonist ivuxolimab. This TCR came from an adult with an advanced solid tumor such as melanoma, head and neck, liver or kidney cancer. CDR3 coding DNA: TGCGCCAGCAGCTTGGCCCCGGACAGGGCGGAAGGCACCATATATTTT. It translates to CASSLAPDRAEGTIYF.